This T cell receptor (beta chain) is from a study of cytomegalovirus exposure and HLA in healthy donors (dated by TCRdb to 2017 to 2019). Looking at the study overall: According to an earlier analysis of around 600 of the donors, about 180 million T cells yielded 120 million or so unique TCR beta sequences and 276 Gb of sequence data. Approximately 310 gigabases of sequencing data and roughly 90 million unique TCR sequences were included in an early release covering 550 to 650 HLA-typed donors. The genetic ancestry cluster associated with self-reported Caucasian donors included 81% of the approximately 410 genotyped donors. The study aimed to test whether signatures of past pathogen exposure could be identified by cataloging public T cell receptors. Using immunosequencing, the study profiled T cell repertoires from fewer than 700 subjects and related those repertoires to cytomegalovirus serostatus. A separate validation cohort of some 130 different subjects was used in addition to the approximately 640-subject first cohort. To predict cytomegalovirus infection status, the study combined high-throughput TCR immunosequencing, statistical association of individual TCRs with disease status, and machine learning. In a later analysis, previously published TCR beta repertoires from hundreds of donors were re-analyzed and high-resolution HLA genotyping was added so that TCR occurrence patterns could be studied. In the later analysis, no new phenotypic data were used to find candidate immune exposures; instead, reliance was placed on TCR beta sequences and their occurrence across donors. An earlier analysis of around 640 of the donors used high-throughput TCR beta sequencing to judge whether each TCR beta V gene segment behaved as functional or pseudogenic. Donor age, sex, ethnicity and CMV serostatus were collected together with the repertoire data. A later genetic analysis took genome-wide SNP genotypes for about 55% of the roughly 700 donors and used that subset as a discovery cohort. All discovery cohort repertoires had been generated on a single sequencing platform. Both class I and class II loci were covered by HLA typing, at four-digit resolution. Typing coverage varied by locus: roughly 629-630 donors for A, B, C, DRB1 and DQB1; approximately 500 for DQA1; over 600 for DPA1; 450 to 480 for DPB1. Roughly five DR-DQ haplotypes were handled as single units for association and clustering, since linkage in the cohort was strong. Among about 360 genotyped donors of the cohort, an average of roughly 240,000 unique TCR beta nucleotide sequences were sequenced per donor, roughly 18% of them non-productive.

Looking up the germline V gene (reference sequence) yields CDR1 LNHDA and CDR2 SQIVND. Clipping removes 5 bases from V and 6 bases from J, with 6 as the unmatched junction base count. The CDR3 holds 14 amino acids from the cysteine to the phenylalanine. Only CDR3 DNA is held: 42 bases, read in frame from base 1. The cohort comprised 710 or so healthy bone marrow donors. At the time of sampling, every cohort member was nominally healthy, though immune exposures that went unrecorded were likely present. The donor was CMV seropositive and belonged to the group of 250 to 300 seropositive cohort members. Each donor provided a peripheral blood sample, and peripheral blood mononuclear cells were used for TCR beta sequencing. Genomic DNA was extracted from the blood cell samples with the Qiagen DNeasy Blood Extraction Kit. On the study overall, not on this receptor specifically: The classifier was reported to diagnose cytomegalovirus status with high specificity and sensitivity in both the original cohort and the validation cohort. In a later analysis, HLA-associated TCR beta chains showed more clonal expansion and lower generation probabilities than non-associated chains that were equally common. For the cohort, immune exposure information was limited to CMV serostatus. A later genetic analysis reported fewer N-insertions in productive TCRs among donors in an Asian-associated ancestry cluster than the approximately 700-donor mean. In an earlier analysis of some 540 of the donors, most TCR beta V segments appeared in productive rearrangements about 90% or about 30% of the time, broadly matching IMGT annotations. Because the 87-base-pair reads could not distinguish some IMGT-functional V segments, including TRBV6-2 and TRBV6-3, those segments were excluded. In a later genetic analysis, a missense DCLRE1C variant was associated with V-gene and J-gene trimming of TCR beta chains, and the association was replicated in an independent cohort. According to the authors, the approach could potentially be generalized to other disease states and immunological phenotypes. Roughly uniform sequencing depth across donors was assumed in presence/absence analyses, although this assumption may not hold. In a later analysis, some 17,000 TCR beta sequences were associated with specific HLA alleles at a false discovery rate of 0.05. Most TCR sequences were observed very rarely across donors, whereas some public TCRs were present in many individuals. Because HLA typing was missing for some donors at each locus, association tests included only the typed subset. This cohort had only TCR beta chains sequenced, and the lack of alpha or paired-chain data limited which features could be detected. Three of the identified cytomegalovirus-associated TCR beta chains were confirmed in vitro to be specific for cytomegalovirus antigens. A cluster of highly shared sequence variants was judged likely to be a technical artifact of the sequencing pipeline. The study listed 150 to 200 TCR beta chains as associated with cytomegalovirus. A further reported finding was that TCR beta sequences accurately predicted the HLA-A and HLA-B alleles for most subjects in the first cohort. When HLA alleles, especially DR and DQ, strongly co-occurred, TCR associations were difficult to assign to individual alleles. Correlated functional status among segregating V segments might be attributable to linkage disequilibrium, but an unknown experimental factor could not be ruled out. According to a later analysis, most CMV-associated TCR beta chains appeared to be HLA-restricted, and the HLA associations seemed to be driven largely by CMV exposure. Around 16 rarely observed V segments, including chromosome 9 orphons, were excluded from the earlier analysis of a few hundred of the donors because counts were too low. A later analysis reported that several top co-occurrence clusters appeared linked to parvovirus B19, influenza, CMV and Epstein-Barr virus. According to a later analysis, TCR association rates differed among HLA loci, with DRB1 alleles showing the most associated TCRs and HLA-C alleles showing the fewest.

Library preparation was by the immunoSEQ multiplex PCR assay. For the multiplex PCR, a mixture combining 60 forward primers for TCR Vbeta segments and 13 reverse primers for TCR Jbeta segments was used. The CDR3 region of rearranged TCR beta genes was amplified from genomic DNA with a multiplex PCR assay. Amplified TCR beta libraries were sequenced as 87-base-pair reads on the Illumina HiSeq System. In the authors' own workflow: A later analysis counted approximately 76 million unique TCR beta chains across the 650 to 700 repertoires, and around 9.9 million of these chains were shared by at least two donors. A nearest-neighbor algorithm error-corrected the raw reads and collapsed the reads into unique sequences, merging closely related sequences to remove PCR and sequencing errors. V, D and J gene segments were assigned by aligning CDR3 sequences to IMGT reference sequences. For a sequence to be retained, a match of at least six nucleotides was required to both a V gene segment and a J gene segment. Rearrangements were called productive when the CDR3 lacked stop codons and stayed in frame with V and J; all others were non-productive. CDR3 was defined according to IMGT convention as the region running from the second conserved V-encoded cysteine to the conserved J-encoded phenylalanine. The earlier analysis of 587 of the donors excluded sequences that lacked an unambiguous match to a single V gene segment. An earlier analysis of about 590 of the donors classified V segments as functional when productive rearrangements were above 56.7% and as segregating when the standard deviation between donors was above 5%. A statistical classification framework was built to diagnose cytomegalovirus status from the catalog of TCR beta chain sequences. V and J gene assignment, in a later analysis, came from comparing TCR nucleotide sequences with IMGT/GENE-DB human TR gene sequences. Using the TCRdist pipeline, a later analysis assigned CDR3 sequences along with most-parsimonious VDJ recombination scenarios. In a later analysis, each TCR beta chain was defined by its CDR3 amino acid sequence together with its V-gene family, and reads without a unique V-gene family were excluded. In a later analysis, a few hundred highly shared, low-generation-probability nucleotide sequences were removed to address suspected cross-contamination and a sequencing artifact. For each public chain, a later analysis derived a clonal expansion index from normalized ranks of inferred template counts within each repertoire. A later analysis computed generation probabilities with a VDJ recombination model fitted to out-of-frame rearrangements, and checked the results against IGoR. A later analysis scored TCR-TCR, TCR-HLA and TCR-CMV co-occurrence with hypergeometric tests, applying a repertoire-size bias correction to TCR pairs. To estimate false discovery rates, a later analysis permuted the HLA or CMV assignments 20 times. In a later analysis, co-occurring TCRs were grouped using DBSCAN, and TCRdist sequence similarity was added for clustering within HLA-allele-positive subsets. Co-occurrence clustering excluded repertoires with fewer than 30,000 or more than 120,000 public chains, plus five with anomalous nucleotide sharing. TCRdb provides this immuneACCESS table in a form limited to in-frame rearrangements. Some clones are lacking; in checked studies, under half of them reflect an unresolved V gene, and why the rest are absent is not known. V, J and clone size derive from that table, while D and trimming were established from the DNA sequence. In this sample the table shows about 180,000 clones, around four fifths of which occur a single time. Jointly, the top ten make up roughly 3.7% of the sample.

Details on this clone: The antigen this receptor binds is unknown. No qualities accompany the bases; no much larger clone lies one base away.

This receptor was obtained from an older woman in good health and CMV-seropositive. The V and J genes are TRBV19 and TRBJ2-5; 10 middle bases align to TRBD1. The sequenced material came from PBMCs. The CDR3 sequence is CASSPGDRGKTQYF. The nucleotide sequence is TGTGCCAGTAGTCCCGGGGACAGGGGAAAGACCCAGTACTTC. Beyond the CDR3, the reference TRBV19 and TRBJ2-5 genes provide the residues; the full variable domain reads: DGGITQSPKYLFRKEGQNVTLSCEQNLNHDAMYWYRQDPGQGLRLIYYSQIVNDFQKGDIAEGYSVSREKKESFPLTVTSAQKNPTAFYLCASSPGDRGKTQYFGPGTRLLVL.